These T cell receptor beta chains were read from a single sample in a study of cytomegalovirus exposure and HLA in healthy donors. Sequencing used immunoSEQ multiplex PCR; TCRdb keeps in-frame clones, though not all of them. The sample has just under 80,000 clones, and its top ten clones hold 3% to 4.5%. Sequencing was performed on PBMCs. The receptors come from a man aged 18 to 30 in good health and CMV-seropositive. Both conserved end residues are part of each CDR3. D genes are given only for firm matches.

v_gene: TRBV6-5; d_gene: NA; j_gene: TRBJ1-3; CDR3aa: CASSYRRGSGNTIYF; CDR3nt: TGTGCCAGCAGTTACCGCAGAGGATCTGGAAACACCATATATTTT
v_gene: TRBV27; d_gene: NA; j_gene: TRBJ1-6; CDR3aa: CASSPSRQLLENSPLHF; CDR3nt: TGTGCCAGCAGCCCTTCAAGGCAGCTCCTAGAGAATTCACCCCTCCACTTT
v_gene: TRBV15; d_gene: NA; j_gene: TRBJ2-7; CDR3aa: CATSREADYEQYF; CDR3nt: TGTGCCACCAGCAGAGAGGCGGACTACGAGCAGTACTTC
v_gene: TRBV5-1; d_gene: NA; j_gene: TRBJ1-6; CDR3aa: CASSFNQGSPLHF; CDR3nt: TGCGCCAGCAGCTTTAACCAGGGATCACCCCTCCACTTT
v_gene: TRBV19; d_gene: NA; j_gene: TRBJ1-1; CDR3aa: CATTPGEENTEAFF; CDR3nt: TGTGCCACGACCCCCGGCGAGGAGAACACTGAAGCTTTCTTT
v_gene: TRBV11-3; d_gene: TRBD1; j_gene: TRBJ1-1; CDR3aa: CASSLGTGEMNTEAFF; CDR3nt: TGTGCCAGCAGCTTAGGGACAGGGGAAATGAACACTGAAGCTTTCTTT
v_gene: TRBV19; d_gene: TRBD2; j_gene: TRBJ2-5; CDR3aa: CASSFLAGGPKTQYF; CDR3nt: TGTGCCAGTAGTTTCCTAGCGGGAGGGCCAAAGACCCAGTACTTC
v_gene: TRBV6-1; d_gene: TRBD1; j_gene: TRBJ2-2; CDR3aa: CASSVEQGAGELFF; CDR3nt: TGTGCCAGCAGTGTCGAGCAGGGGGCCGGGGAGCTGTTTTTT
v_gene: TRBV28; d_gene: NA; j_gene: TRBJ2-7; CDR3aa: CASSFRGSPLLREQYF; CDR3nt: TGTGCCAGCAGTTTTAGGGGATCCCCATTGTTGAGAGAGCAGTACTTC
v_gene: TRBV11-2; d_gene: NA; j_gene: TRBJ1-5; CDR3aa: CASSPDGNQPQHF; CDR3nt: TGTGCCAGCAGCCCCGACGGGAATCAGCCCCAGCATTTT
v_gene: TRBV7-3; d_gene: NA; j_gene: TRBJ1-1; CDR3aa: CASSFYRDTEAFF; CDR3nt: TGTGCCAGCAGCTTCTACAGGGACACTGAAGCTTTCTTT
v_gene: TRBV27; d_gene: TRBD1; j_gene: TRBJ1-1; CDR3aa: CASSSRDRNTEAFF; CDR3nt: TGTGCCAGCAGTTCCCGGGACAGGAACACTGAAGCTTTCTTT
v_gene: TRBV10-1; d_gene: TRBD1; j_gene: TRBJ1-1; CDR3aa: CASSADRALNTEAFF; CDR3nt: TGCGCCAGCAGCGCGGACAGGGCCTTGAACACTGAAGCTTTCTTT
v_gene: TRBV5-1; d_gene: TRBD2; j_gene: TRBJ2-7; CDR3aa: CASSPRTSGIYEQYF; CDR3nt: TGCGCCAGCAGCCCCCGCACTAGCGGGATCTACGAGCAGTACTTC
v_gene: TRBV6-5; d_gene: NA; j_gene: TRBJ2-3; CDR3aa: CASRSPGGDTQYF; CDR3nt: TGTGCCAGCAGGTCCCCGGGTGGGGATACGCAGTATTTT
v_gene: TRBV6-1; d_gene: NA; j_gene: TRBJ1-5; CDR3aa: CASSEFVLPRNQPQHF; CDR3nt: TGTGCCAGCAGTGAATTCGTGCTACCCCGCAATCAGCCCCAGCATTTT
v_gene: TRBV6-6; d_gene: NA; j_gene: TRBJ2-3; CDR3aa: CASSSRDSTDTQYF; CDR3nt: TGTGCCAGCAGTTCCAGGGATAGCACAGATACGCAGTATTTT
v_gene: TRBV11-2; d_gene: NA; j_gene: TRBJ2-3; CDR3aa: CASSLGGPTGDTQYF; CDR3nt: TGTGCCAGCAGCTTAGGAGGGCCCACGGGAGATACGCAGTATTTT
v_gene: TRBV9; d_gene: TRBD1; j_gene: TRBJ2-1; CDR3aa: CASSGISGGGQFF; CDR3nt: TGTGCCAGCAGCGGGATCTCAGGGGGCGGACAGTTCTTC
v_gene: TRBV6-1; d_gene: TRBD1; j_gene: TRBJ1-1; CDR3aa: CASSEEGAGLEAFF; CDR3nt: TGTGCCAGCAGTGAAGAGGGGGCAGGGCTTGAAGCTTTCTTT
v_gene: TRBV7-8; d_gene: TRBD2; j_gene: TRBJ2-3; CDR3aa: CASSLNYRGGQADTQYF; CDR3nt: TGTGCCAGCAGCTTAAATTACCGGGGGGGGCAGGCAGATACGCAGTATTTT
v_gene: TRBV5-1; d_gene: NA; j_gene: TRBJ2-1; CDR3aa: CASSFSGSYNEQFF; CDR3nt: TGCGCCAGCAGCTTTAGCGGCTCCTACAATGAGCAGTTCTTC
v_gene: TRBV9; d_gene: TRBD1; j_gene: TRBJ2-2; CDR3aa: CASRKTGPGELFF; CDR3nt: TGTGCCAGCAGGAAGACAGGGCCCGGGGAGCTGTTTTTT
v_gene: TRBV28; d_gene: NA; j_gene: TRBJ1-5; CDR3aa: CASSPRTDLSNQPQHF; CDR3nt: TGTGCCAGCAGTCCTCGGACAGACCTTAGCAATCAGCCCCAGCATTTT
v_gene: TRBV27; d_gene: TRBD2; j_gene: TRBJ2-1; CDR3aa: CASSLAGLAGLNEQFF; CDR3nt: TGTGCCAGCAGTTTAGCGGGACTAGCGGGCCTCAATGAGCAGTTCTTC
v_gene: TRBV13; d_gene: NA; j_gene: TRBJ2-2; CDR3aa: CASSEFPDREGTGELFF; CDR3nt: TGTGCCAGCAGCGAATTTCCGGACAGGGAGGGCACCGGGGAGCTGTTTTTT
v_gene: TRBV27; d_gene: TRBD1; j_gene: TRBJ1-5; CDR3aa: CASSRTGVINQPQHF; CDR3nt: TGTGCCAGCAGTCGTACAGGGGTTATCAATCAGCCCCAGCATTTT
v_gene: TRBV6-1; d_gene: TRBD1; j_gene: TRBJ2-7; CDR3aa: CASSEAGGTGYHEQYF; CDR3nt: TGTGCCAGCAGTGAGGCCGGAGGGACAGGGTATCACGAGCAGTACTTC
v_gene: TRBV2; d_gene: NA; j_gene: TRBJ2-1; CDR3aa: CASSEARVSLQQFF; CDR3nt: TGTGCCAGCAGTGAAGCTCGGGTTTCGCTTCAGCAGTTCTTC
v_gene: TRBV6-5; d_gene: NA; j_gene: TRBJ2-7; CDR3aa: CASSLAAEQYF; CDR3nt: TGTGCCAGCAGTCTAGCTGCCGAGCAGTACTTC
v_gene: TRBV4-1; d_gene: TRBD1; j_gene: TRBJ2-6; CDR3aa: CASSPRTGALSGANVLTF; CDR3nt: TGCGCCAGCAGCCCCCGGACAGGGGCTCTCTCTGGGGCCAACGTCCTGACTTTC
v_gene: TRBV6-5; d_gene: TRBD1; j_gene: TRBJ1-5; CDR3aa: CASSWTGGSNQPQHF; CDR3nt: TGTGCCAGCAGTTGGACAGGGGGTAGCAATCAGCCCCAGCATTTT
v_gene: TRBV5-1; d_gene: TRBD1; j_gene: TRBJ2-5; CDR3aa: CASSSRPRGQGTETQYF; CDR3nt: TGCGCCAGCAGCTCCCGACCCAGGGGGCAAGGCACAGAGACCCAGTACTTC
v_gene: TRBV29-1; d_gene: NA; j_gene: TRBJ1-3; CDR3aa: CSHRALGGNTIYF; CDR3nt: TGCAGCCACAGGGCTTTGGGGGGAAACACCATATATTTT
v_gene: TRBV6-5; d_gene: NA; j_gene: TRBJ2-3; CDR3aa: CASSPLSVTDTQYF; CDR3nt: TGTGCCAGCAGCCCTCTGTCGGTCACAGATACGCAGTATTTT
v_gene: TRBV7-9; d_gene: NA; j_gene: TRBJ1-1; CDR3aa: CASSLGGGSNTEAFF; CDR3nt: TGTGCCAGCAGCTTAGGGGGGGGATCTAACACTGAAGCTTTCTTT
v_gene: TRBV7-6; d_gene: NA; j_gene: TRBJ2-6; CDR3aa: CASRSNSGANVLTF; CDR3nt: TGTGCCAGCAGGTCAAACTCTGGGGCCAACGTCCTGACTTTC